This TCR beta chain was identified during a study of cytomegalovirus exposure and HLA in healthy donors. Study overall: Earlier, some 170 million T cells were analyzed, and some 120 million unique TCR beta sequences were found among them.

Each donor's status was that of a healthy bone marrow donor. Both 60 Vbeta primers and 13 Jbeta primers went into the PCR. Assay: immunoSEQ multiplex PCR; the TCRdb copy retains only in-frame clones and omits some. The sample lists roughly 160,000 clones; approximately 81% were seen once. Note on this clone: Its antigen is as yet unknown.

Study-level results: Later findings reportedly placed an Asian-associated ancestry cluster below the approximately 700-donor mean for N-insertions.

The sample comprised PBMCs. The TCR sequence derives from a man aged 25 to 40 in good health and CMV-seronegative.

The CDR3 protein is CASSATQGGDTGELFF. The DNA for the CDR3 is TGTGCCAGCAGCGCAACACAGGGGGGGGACACCGGGGAGCTGTTTTTT. The chain joins TRBV9 to TRBJ2-2, with D maybe TRBD1 (8 bases). CDR1 is SGDLS and CDR2 is YYNGEE in the germline V gene. The CDR3 length is 16 residues. Trimming stripped 3 bases from V and 3 bases from J, with 15 bases between. Full variable domain (outside the CDR3, taken from reference TRBV9 and TRBJ2-2): DSGVTQTPKHLITATGQRVTLRCSPRSGDLSVYWYQQSLDQGLQFLIQYYNGEERAKGNILERFSAQQFPDLHSELNLSSLELGDSALYFCASSATQGGDTGELFFGEGSRLTVL.